The 28 T cell receptor beta chains listed next were all sequenced from one sample in a study of blood T cell repertoires in COVID-19. The data were produced by immunoSEQ multiplex PCR, yet TCRdb's version contains in-frame clones alone and is incomplete. Among 250,000 or so clones listed, approximately 88% were seen once. The source material was PBMCs or T cells enriched from blood (not recorded which). The receptors originated from a woman in her 40s who had been exposed to COVID-19.

This clone occurred once. The rearrangement links TRBV7-2 to TRBJ1-5, with TRBD1 as a possible D gene (6 bases). Germline V gene lookup returns CDR1 SGHTA and CDR2 FQGNSA. This CDR3 has 15 residues. V dropped 4 bases and J dropped 6 bases, with 16 bases sitting between them. Here the CDR3 reads CASSSHYRAGQPQHF. The CDR3, as DNA: TGTGCCAGCAGCTCCCATTACAGGGCTGGTCAGCCCCAGCATTTT.

As for this clone: Sequence at one end of the junction differs from germline and may be a read error. The chain links TRBV11-3 to TRBJ2-2; the D gene is possibly TRBD2 (5 bases). The CDR3 contains 15 residues. CDR1 and CDR2 (germline): SGHNT, YENEEA. CDR3 DNA sequence: TGTGCCAGCAGCCCAGATAAAAAGAGTGACGGGGAACTGTTTTTT. It specifies CASSPDKKSDGELFF.

This clone was seen a few times. V gene TRBV7-9 combines with J gene TRBJ1-1; 7 positions match TRBD1. The CDR3 is made up of 17 amino acids. V shed 1 base and J 1 base; nucleotides not matched to a gene: 9. CDR1 is SEHNR, CDR2 FQNEAQ, per germline (reference sequence). The CDR3 DNA is TGTGCCAGCAGCTTAGAAGGGTTACAGGGGCCGAACACTGAAGCTTTCTTT. Translating gives CASSLEGLQGPNTEAFF.

This clone was counted a single time. The V and J genes are TRBV9 and TRBJ1-6, with TRBD1 matching over 9 bases. Trimming took 0 bases from V and 9 from J; bases not matched to a gene: 4. This CDR3 spans 15 amino acids. Germline CDR1 is SGDLS and CDR2 is YYNGEE. The CDR3 reads CASSVASTGGSPLHF. The CDR3 DNA reads TGTGCCAGCAGCGTAGCGTCGACAGGGGGTTCACCCCTCCACTTT.

This rearrangement joins TRBV4-1 to TRBJ2-1, with TRBD2 identical over 14 bases. This CDR3 contains 16 residues. Germline CDR1 is MGHRA and CDR2 is YSYEKL. Losses at the gene ends were 3 bases for V and 8 bases for J; bases not matched to a gene: 6. The CDR3, as DNA: TGCGCCAGCAGCCACGGGACTAGCGGGAGTGTCGATGAGCAGTTCTTC. Protein: CASSHGTSGSVDEQFF.

This sequence joins TRBV29-1 and TRBJ2-1; TRBD2 matches 11 bases. This CDR3 has 13 amino acids. V trimming: 6 bases; J trimming: 6 bases; junction bases outside the gene matches: 4. Germline V gene lookup returns CDR1 SQVTM and CDR2 ANQGSEA. CDR3 amino acids: CSVFSGRANEQFF. The CDR3 DNA sequence: TGCAGCGTGTTTAGCGGGAGGGCCAATGAGCAGTTCTTC.

The chain links TRBV6-6 to TRBJ2-7; possibly TRBD2 for D (5 bases). V was shortened by 5 bases and J by 6 bases, with 29 bases between the two germline ends. Germline V lookup: CDR1 MNHNY, CDR2 SVGAGI (reference sequence). This CDR3 region has 18 residues. CDR3 residues: CASSPRDPQPWVFLEQYF. As DNA, the CDR3 is TGTGCCAGCAGTCCCCGGGATCCTCAACCGTGGGTCTTCCTCGAGCAGTACTTC.

The chain carries TRBV5-4 and TRBJ1-4; 8 bases fit TRBD1. CDR1 and CDR2 (germline): SGHNT, YYREEE (reference sequence). CDR3 length equals 15 residues. V lost 1 base and J lost 8; bases outside the gene matches: 7. The CDR3 DNA reads as TGTGCCAGCAGCTTGCGGCAGGGGGCGCAGGAAAAACTGTTTTTT. Translating it yields CASSLRQGAQEKLFF.

The chain carries TRBV15 and TRBJ1-2; no definite D call. Germline V CDR1 and CDR2: LNHNV, YYDKDF (reference sequence). Trimming pared 2 bases from V and 5 bases from J, leaving 6 bases between. The CDR3 totals 12 residues. The CDR3 nucleotides are TGTGCCACCAGCAGACTAGGTTATGGCTACACCTTC. Protein: CATSRLGYGYTF.

CDR3 amino acids: CASSLGDSFYNEQFF. The CDR3 DNA sequence: TGTGCCAGCAGCTTAGGGGACTCCTTCTACAATGAGCAGTTCTTC. The V gene is TRBV7-8, the J gene TRBJ2-1, with D possibly being TRBD2 (6 bases). The germline V and J ends were trimmed by 1 base and 3 bases, with 10 bases remaining between them. The CDR3 spans 15 residues. Germline V gives CDR1 SGHVS, CDR2 FQNEAQ.

The chain joins TRBV5-4 to TRBJ1-2; TRBD1 aligns across 7 bases. The V and J ends lost 5 bases and 4 bases, in that order; junction bases with no gene match: 11. This CDR3 is 15 amino acids long. CDR1 and CDR2 (germline): SGHNT, YYREEE (reference sequence). The CDR3 DNA sequence: TGTGCCAGCAGATACAACCGGGACAGCTTCTATGGCTACACCTTC. This translates into CASRYNRDSFYGYTF.

This clone was observed a handful of times. V and J are TRBV7-8 and TRBJ1-1; D is uncertain. This CDR3 has 14 residues. V was clipped by 5 bases and J by 3 bases, with 13 bases between them. The germline V gene has CDR1 SGHVS and CDR2 FQNEAQ. The CDR3 region is CASSPGRRHTEAFF. The CDR3 region has the DNA TGTGCCAGCAGCCCCGGGCGGAGGCACACTGAAGCTTTCTTT.

This chain joins TRBV12-3 or TRBV12-4 and TRBJ1-1; 7 bases are shared with TRBD1. J gave up 4 bases and V 7 bases, and 3 bases lay outside the gene matches. The CDR3 covers 12 residues. The CDR3 nucleotides are TGTGCCAGCACAACAGGGGCCACTGAAGCTTTCTTT. It specifies CASTTGATEAFF.

This clone came up a few times. This chain joins TRBV6-5 and TRBJ1-1; tentative D call: TRBD1 (6 bases). CDR1 and CDR2 (germline): MNHEY, SVGAGI. V was pared by 0 bases and J by 8 bases, with 16 bases between. There are 15 residues in the CDR3. This chain's CDR3 is CASSYSSRGQGEAFF. In DNA form, the CDR3 reads TGTGCCAGCAGTTACTCCTCAAGGGGCCAGGGGGAAGCTTTCTTT.

This clone was detected only once. V and J are TRBV12-5 and TRBJ2-5; TRBD1 is a possible D gene (6 bases). The V end lost 6 bases, the J end lost 5 bases, and 13 bases lay between the germline ends. This CDR3 has 13 residues. The V gene's germline CDR1 is LGHNT and CDR2 FRNRAP. The chain's CDR3 is CASGRTEWETQYF. The CDR3 nucleotides read TGTGCTAGTGGCAGGACAGAATGGGAGACCCAGTACTTC.

This sequence joins TRBV6-4 and TRBJ2-1; tentative D call: TRBD2 (5 bases). The V gene lost 2 bases and the J gene lost 6 bases, with 11 bases spanning the gap. The germline gives CDR1 MRHNA, CDR2 SNTAGT. There are 14 residues in the CDR3. DNA of the CDR3: TGTGCCAGCAGTGACGAGGGCGACTCCAATGAGCAGTTCTTC. It yields the protein CASSDEGDSNEQFF.

CDR3 bases: TGTGCCTGGAGTGTGGGACAGGCTTATCAGCCCCAGCATTTT. This encodes CAWSVGQAYQPQHF. The V and J genes are TRBV30 and TRBJ1-5; the match to TRBD1 covers 8 bases. Germline loops: CDR1 GTSNPN, CDR2 SVGIG (reference sequence). The V gene end was trimmed by 0 bases and the J gene end by 5 bases; junction bases not matched to a gene: 3. The CDR3 runs to 14 residues.

This chain links TRBV7-9 with TRBJ2-3, with 7 bases identical to TRBD2. This CDR3 has 13 residues. With 4 bases clipped from V and 4 bases from J, the junction kept 2 bases outside the gene matches. Germline-derived CDR1 and CDR2 are SEHNR and FQNEAQ (reference sequence). CDR3 DNA sequence: TGTGCCAGCAGCTACCGGGAGGCAGATACGCAGTATTTT. Its protein is CASSYREADTQYF. Full variable domain (rest looked up from reference TRBV7-9 and TRBJ2-3): DTGVSQNPRHKITKRGQNVTFRCDPISEHNRLYWYRQTLGQGPEFLTYFQNEAQLEKSRLLSDRFSAERPKGSFSTLEIQRTEQGDSAMYLCASSYREADTQYFGPGTRLTVL.

This clone appeared once. The genes are TRBV7-9 and TRBJ1-4, with D unresolved. Trimming stripped 5 bases from V and 7 bases from J, with 17 bases between. The CDR3 length is 15 residues. Germline values: CDR1 SEHNR, CDR2 FQNEAQ (reference sequence). The CDR3 loop reads CASSNRERRVEKLFF. Here the CDR3 DNA reads TGTGCCAGCAGCAACCGGGAACGGCGGGTTGAAAAACTGTTTTTT.

This chain uses TRBV4-3 with TRBJ1-2; no reliable D call. The V end lost 0 bases, the J end lost 2 bases, and 13 bases lay between the germline ends. CDR3 length equals 16 residues. The germline V gene has CDR1 LGHNA and CDR2 YSLEER. Here the CDR3 reads CASSQDHRGLNYGYTF. The CDR3 DNA follows: TGCGCCAGCAGCCAAGATCATAGAGGGCTCAACTATGGCTACACCTTC.

This chain uses TRBV7-9 with TRBJ2-1; maybe TRBD2 (5 bases). The germline V gene has CDR1 SEHNR and CDR2 FQNEAQ (reference sequence). This CDR3 has 14 residues. Deletions cut 1 base from V and 9 bases from J, with 13 bases between. DNA for the CDR3: TGTGCCAGCAGCTTAGGGACTTCGTGGGTTGAGCAGTTCTTC. Translation gives CASSLGTSWVEQFF.

There are a few counts of this clone. The chain links TRBV5-5 to TRBJ1-2; 10 positions match TRBD1. The germline V gene has CDR1 SGHKS and CDR2 YYEKEE (reference sequence). The CDR3 has 15 amino acids. After removal of 4 bases from V and 12 bases from J, the junction contained 15 bases not matched to a gene. Written as DNA, the CDR3 is TGTGCCAGCAGCCCTAGGACCGGGACAGGGGAAACAAACACCTTC. It yields the protein CASSPRTGTGETNTF.

This rearrangement joins TRBV6-2 or TRBV6-3 to TRBJ1-5; 8 nucleotides align to TRBD1. V lost 6 bases, J lost 6 bases, and 10 bases stayed unmatched. The CDR3 sequence is 15 residues long. CDR1 is MNHEY and CDR2 is SVGEGT in the germline V gene. The CDR3 DNA reads as TGTGCCAGCAGCCAAGGACAGGGAATGGGTCAGCCCCAGCATTTT. Residues: CASSQGQGMGQPQHF.

V is TRBV7-3 and J is TRBJ2-1, with 8 positions matching TRBD2. The CDR3 is 15 amino acids. Per germline, CDR1 SGHTA and CDR2 FQGTGA. Trimming took 5 bases from V and 7 from J; bases not matched to a gene: 10. Here the CDR3 reads CASSNPTSVRNEQFF. The CDR3 DNA reads TGTGCCAGCAGCAATCCGACTAGCGTGAGAAATGAGCAGTTCTTC.

The V call is TRBV2, the J call TRBJ2-6, with D maybe TRBD2 (5 bases). Germline lookup yields CDR1 SNHLY and CDR2 FYNNEI. The CDR3 is 13 amino acids. Trimming left V 8 bases short and J 0 bases short, with 5 bases between. The CDR3 spells CASEGSGANVLTF. In nucleotides, the CDR3 is TGTGCCAGCGAGGGCTCTGGGGCCAACGTCCTGACTTTC.

V usage is TRBV6-5 and J usage is TRBJ2-7; 9 positions agree with TRBD1. Per germline, CDR1 MNHEY and CDR2 SVGAGI. V lost 7 bases to trimming and J lost 0 bases; unmatched junction nucleotides: 4. This CDR3 is 14 amino acids long. DNA for the CDR3: TGTGCCAGCACCAGACAGGGGGGCTCCTACGAGCAGTACTTC. Translation: CASTRQGGSYEQYF.

J is TRBJ1-1 and V is TRBV5-1; a weak D match, TRBD1 (6 bases). Germline V gene lookup returns CDR1 SGHRS and CDR2 YFSETQ. The length of the CDR3 is 16 residues. Trimming shortened V by 2 bases and J by 0 bases, and 14 bases separated the two germline ends. CDR3 sequence reads: CASSFDYRDMNTEAFF. DNA for the CDR3: TGCGCCAGCAGCTTCGACTACCGGGACATGAACACTGAAGCTTTCTTT.

The rearrangement uses TRBV20-1 and TRBJ1-3; D is unresolved. Germline V CDR1 and CDR2: DFQATT, SNEGSKA (reference sequence). This CDR3 contains 13 residues. V dropped 3 bases and J dropped 1 base, with 7 bases sitting between them. CDR3 in DNA: TGCAGTGCTAGTAAGACTTCTGGAAACACCATATATTTT. This gives the protein CSASKTSGNTIYF.